This T cell receptor beta chain was recorded in a study of T cells in Graves' hyperthyroidism and ophthalmopathy. Study details: Peripheral blood samples were taken at initial diagnosis, prior to any treatment. General study findings and limits: The model forecast ophthalmopathy, anticipating it by a median around 6.5 months before onset.

Researchers amplified the TCR beta CDR3 regions from RNA transcripts. With the HTBI primer set, the TCR CDR3 went through a first round of RT-PCR. MiXCR, run by TCRdb on the multiplex PCR reads, gives a single entry per CDR3 protein. The data contain a few hundred thousand distinct CDR3 sequences, more than 20% of them singletons. Germline V CDR1 and CDR2: SGHKS, YYEKEE (reference sequence). The length of the CDR3 is 13 residues. V lost 1 base and J 2 bases, leaving 7 bases between the germline ends. As regards this clonotype: Its antigen is still unknown.

Stable Graves' hyperthyroidism meant no ophthalmopathy progression within 18 months. Orbital computed tomography, thyroid ultrasound, serum thyroxine and TRAb, and clinical symptoms together informed the diagnoses. Input material: blood. The rearrangement links TRBV5-5 to TRBJ2-7; D is ambiguous. The sequence came from a man aged 18 to 29 with Graves' hyperthyroidism. CDR3 region: CASSLLPTYEQYF. CDR3 in DNA: TGTGCCAGCAGCTTGTTGCCAACCTACGAGCAGTACTTC.